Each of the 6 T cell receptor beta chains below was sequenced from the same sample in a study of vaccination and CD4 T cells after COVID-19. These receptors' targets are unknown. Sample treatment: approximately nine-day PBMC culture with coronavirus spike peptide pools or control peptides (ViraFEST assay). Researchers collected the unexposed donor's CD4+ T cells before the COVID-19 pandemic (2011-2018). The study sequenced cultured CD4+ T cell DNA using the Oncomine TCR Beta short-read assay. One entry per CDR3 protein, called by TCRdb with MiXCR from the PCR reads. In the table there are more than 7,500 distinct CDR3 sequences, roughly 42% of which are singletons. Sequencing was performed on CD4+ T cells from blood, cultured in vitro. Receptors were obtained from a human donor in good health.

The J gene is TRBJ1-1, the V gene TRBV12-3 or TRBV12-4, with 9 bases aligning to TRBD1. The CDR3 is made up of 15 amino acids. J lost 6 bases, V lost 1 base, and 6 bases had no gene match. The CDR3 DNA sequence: TGTGCCAGCAGTTTAGGAGGGACAGGGAAAGCTGAAGCTTTCTTT. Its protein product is CASSLGGTGKAEAFF.

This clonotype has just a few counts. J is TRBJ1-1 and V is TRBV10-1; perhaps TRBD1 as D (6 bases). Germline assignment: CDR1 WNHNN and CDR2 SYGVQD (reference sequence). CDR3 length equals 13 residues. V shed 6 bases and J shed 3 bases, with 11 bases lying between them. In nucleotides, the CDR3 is TGCGCCAGCAGGGGGGGGCAGGACACTGAAGCTTTCTTT. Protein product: CASRGGQDTEAFF.

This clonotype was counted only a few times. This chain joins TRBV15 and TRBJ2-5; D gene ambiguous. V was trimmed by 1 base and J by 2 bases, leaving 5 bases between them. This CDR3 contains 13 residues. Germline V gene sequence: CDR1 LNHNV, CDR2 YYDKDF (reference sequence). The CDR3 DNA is TGTGCCACCAGCAGAGGCGATCAAGAGACCCAGTACTTC. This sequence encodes CATSRGDQETQYF.

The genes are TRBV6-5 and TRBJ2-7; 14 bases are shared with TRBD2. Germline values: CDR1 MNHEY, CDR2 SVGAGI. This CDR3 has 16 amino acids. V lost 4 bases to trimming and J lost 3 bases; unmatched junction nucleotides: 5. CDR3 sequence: CASSWAGTSGSYEQYF. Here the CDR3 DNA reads TGTGCCAGCAGTTGGGCCGGGACTAGCGGGAGCTACGAGCAGTACTTC.

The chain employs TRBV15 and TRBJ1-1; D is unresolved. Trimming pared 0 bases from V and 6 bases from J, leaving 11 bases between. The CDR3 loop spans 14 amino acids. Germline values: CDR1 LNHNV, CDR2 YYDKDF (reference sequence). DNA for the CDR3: TGTGCCACCAGCAGAGACTCCGGATTGGCTGAAGCTTTCTTT. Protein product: CATSRDSGLAEAFF.

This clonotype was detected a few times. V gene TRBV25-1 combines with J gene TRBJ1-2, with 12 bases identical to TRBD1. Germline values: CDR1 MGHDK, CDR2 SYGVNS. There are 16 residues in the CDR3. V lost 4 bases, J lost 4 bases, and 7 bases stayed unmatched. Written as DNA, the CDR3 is TGTGCCAGCAGTGGGGGGGGACAGGGGGCTTTCTATGGCTACACCTTC. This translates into CASSGGGQGAFYGYTF.